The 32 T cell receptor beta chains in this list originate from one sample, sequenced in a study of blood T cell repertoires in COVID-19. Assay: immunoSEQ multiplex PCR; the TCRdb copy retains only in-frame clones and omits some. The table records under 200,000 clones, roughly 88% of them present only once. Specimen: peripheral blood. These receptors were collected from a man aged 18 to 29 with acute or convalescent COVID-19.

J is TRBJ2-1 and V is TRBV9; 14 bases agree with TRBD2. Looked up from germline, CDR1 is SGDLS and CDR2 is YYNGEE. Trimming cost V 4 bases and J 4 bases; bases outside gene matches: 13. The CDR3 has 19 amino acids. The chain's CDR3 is CASSPTTGTSGGKYNEQFF. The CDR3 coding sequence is TGTGCCAGCAGCCCTACAACCGGGACTAGCGGGGGAAAGTACAATGAGCAGTTCTTC. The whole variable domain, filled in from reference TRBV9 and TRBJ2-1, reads DSGVTQTPKHLITATGQRVTLRCSPRSGDLSVYWYQQSLDQGLQFLIQYYNGEERAKGNILERFSAQQFPDLHSELNLSSLELGDSALYFCASSPTTGTSGGKYNEQFFGPGTRLTVL.

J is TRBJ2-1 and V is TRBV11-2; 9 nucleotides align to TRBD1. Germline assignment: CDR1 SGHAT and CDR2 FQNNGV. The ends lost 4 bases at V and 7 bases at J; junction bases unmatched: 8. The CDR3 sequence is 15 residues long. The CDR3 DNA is TGTGCCAGCAGCTCCACAGGGACAGGGTTGAATGAGCAGTTCTTC. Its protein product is CASSSTGTGLNEQFF. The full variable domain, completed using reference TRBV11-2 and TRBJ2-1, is EAGVAQSPRYKIIEKRQSVAFWCNPISGHATLYWYQQILGQGPKLLIQFQNNGVVDDSQLPKDRFSAERLKGVDSTLKIQPAKLEDSAVYLCASSSTGTGLNEQFFGPGTRLTVL.

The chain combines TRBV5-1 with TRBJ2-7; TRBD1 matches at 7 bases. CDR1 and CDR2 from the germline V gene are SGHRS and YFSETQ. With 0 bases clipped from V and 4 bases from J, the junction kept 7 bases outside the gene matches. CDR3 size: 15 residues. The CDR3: CASSLGQGTLYEQYF. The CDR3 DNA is TGCGCCAGCAGCTTGGGACAGGGCACACTTTACGAGCAGTACTTC.

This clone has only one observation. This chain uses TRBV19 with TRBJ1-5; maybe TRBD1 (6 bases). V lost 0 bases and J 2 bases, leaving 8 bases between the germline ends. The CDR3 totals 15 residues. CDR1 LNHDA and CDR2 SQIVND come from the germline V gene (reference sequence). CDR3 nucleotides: TGTGCCAGTAGTATAGAGGGGGCTGGCAATCAGCCCCAGCATTTT. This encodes CASSIEGAGNQPQHF.

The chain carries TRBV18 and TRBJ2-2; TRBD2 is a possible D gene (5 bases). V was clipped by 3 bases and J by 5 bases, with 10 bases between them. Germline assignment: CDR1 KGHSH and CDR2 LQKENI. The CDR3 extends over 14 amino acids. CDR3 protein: CASSPRRGTGELFF. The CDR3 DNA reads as TGTGCCAGCTCACCCCGCCGGGGTACCGGGGAGCTGTTTTTT.

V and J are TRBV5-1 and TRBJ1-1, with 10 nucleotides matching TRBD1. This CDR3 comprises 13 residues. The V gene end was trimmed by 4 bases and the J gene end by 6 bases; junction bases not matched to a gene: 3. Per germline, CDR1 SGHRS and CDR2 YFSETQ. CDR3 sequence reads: CASSKDRGSEAFF. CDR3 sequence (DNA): TGCGCCAGCAGCAAGGACAGGGGGTCTGAAGCTTTCTTT. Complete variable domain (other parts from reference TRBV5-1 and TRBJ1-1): KAGVTQTPRYLIKTRGQQVTLSCSPISGHRSVSWYQQTPGQGLQFLFEYFSETQRNKGNFPGRFSGRQFSNSRSEMNVSTLELGDSALYLCASSKDRGSEAFFGQGTRLTVV.

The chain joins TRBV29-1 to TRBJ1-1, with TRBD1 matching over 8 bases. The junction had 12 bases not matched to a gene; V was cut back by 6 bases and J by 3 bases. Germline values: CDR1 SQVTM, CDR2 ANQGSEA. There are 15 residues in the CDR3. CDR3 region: CSVSQQGAGDTEAFF. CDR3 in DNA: TGCAGCGTCTCTCAGCAGGGGGCAGGAGACACTGAAGCTTTCTTT.

CDR3: CASSYKLNTEAFF. DNA of the CDR3: TGTGCCAGCAGCTATAAGCTGAACACTGAAGCTTTCTTT. The V call is TRBV11-3, the J call TRBJ1-1; D unclear. V was trimmed by 4 bases and J by 0 bases, leaving 6 bases between them. The CDR3 length is 13 residues. Germline CDR1 is SGHNT and CDR2 is YENEEA.

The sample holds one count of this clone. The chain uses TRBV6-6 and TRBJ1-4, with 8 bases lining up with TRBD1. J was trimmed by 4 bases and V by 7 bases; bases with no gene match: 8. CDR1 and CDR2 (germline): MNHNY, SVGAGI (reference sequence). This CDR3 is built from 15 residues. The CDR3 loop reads CASTIATGVNEKLFF. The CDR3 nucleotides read TGTGCCAGCACCATCGCGACAGGGGTTAATGAAAAACTGTTTTTT.

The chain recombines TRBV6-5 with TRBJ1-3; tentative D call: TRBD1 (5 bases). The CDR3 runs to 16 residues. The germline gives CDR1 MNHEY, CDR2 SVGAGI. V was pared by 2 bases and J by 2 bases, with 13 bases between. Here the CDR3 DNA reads TGTGCCAGCAGTTACGGTACCAGGGATGCTGGAAACACCATATATTTT. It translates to CASSYGTRDAGNTIYF.

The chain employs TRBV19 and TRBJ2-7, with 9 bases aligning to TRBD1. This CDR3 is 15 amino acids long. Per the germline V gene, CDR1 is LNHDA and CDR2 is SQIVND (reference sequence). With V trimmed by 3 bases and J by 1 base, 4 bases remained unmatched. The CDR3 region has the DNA TGTGCCAGTAGTATTGGACAGGGGTATTCCTACGAGCAGTACTTC. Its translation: CASSIGQGYSYEQYF.

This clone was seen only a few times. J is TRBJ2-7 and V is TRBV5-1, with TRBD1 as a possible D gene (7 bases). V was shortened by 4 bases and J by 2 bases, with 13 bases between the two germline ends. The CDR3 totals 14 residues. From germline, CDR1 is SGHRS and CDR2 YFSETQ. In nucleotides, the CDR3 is TGCGCCAGCAGCCCGGAGGGGGCTGCCTACGAGCAGTACTTC. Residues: CASSPEGAAYEQYF.

The CDR3 DNA reads TGTGCCAGCAGCCACCGGGACAGAGATTACAATGAGCAGTTCTTC. It specifies CASSHRDRDYNEQFF. The rearrangement uses TRBV6-5 and TRBJ2-1, with TRBD1 identical over 7 bases. This CDR3 has 15 residues. Germline lookup yields CDR1 MNHEY and CDR2 SVGAGI. V was pared by 6 bases and J by 4 bases, with 9 bases of the junction left unmatched.

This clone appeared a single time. The CDR3 reads CASSPKRTGPEIQETQYF. The CDR3 DNA reads TGTGCCAGCAGCCCCAAGCGGACAGGTCCTGAAATTCAAGAGACCCAGTACTTC. The chain is built from TRBV5-5 and TRBJ2-5; TRBD1 matches 7 bases. The CDR3 has 18 residues. CDR1 and CDR2 from the germline V gene are SGHKS and YYEKEE (reference sequence). V lost 4 bases, J lost 2 bases, and 17 bases stayed unmatched. The variable domain in full, completed from reference TRBV5-5 and TRBJ2-5, reads DAGVTQSPTHLIKTRGQQVTLRCSPISGHKSVSWYQQVLGQGPQFIFQYYEKEERGRGNFPDRFSARQFPNYSSELNVNALLLGDSALYLCASSPKRTGPEIQETQYFGPGTRLLVL.

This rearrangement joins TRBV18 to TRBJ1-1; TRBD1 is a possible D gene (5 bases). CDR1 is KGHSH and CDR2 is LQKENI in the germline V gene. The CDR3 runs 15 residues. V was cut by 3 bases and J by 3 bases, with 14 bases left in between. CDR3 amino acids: CASSPRQGLDTEAFF. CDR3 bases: TGTGCCAGCTCACCGAGGCAGGGATTAGACACTGAAGCTTTCTTT.

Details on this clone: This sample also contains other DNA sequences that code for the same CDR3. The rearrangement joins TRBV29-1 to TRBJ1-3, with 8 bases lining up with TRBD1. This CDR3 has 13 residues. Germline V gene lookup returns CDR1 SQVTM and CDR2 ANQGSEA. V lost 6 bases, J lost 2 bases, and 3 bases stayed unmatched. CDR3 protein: CSVGQGAGNTIYF. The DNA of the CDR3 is TGCAGCGTCGGACAGGGTGCTGGAAACACCATATATTTT.

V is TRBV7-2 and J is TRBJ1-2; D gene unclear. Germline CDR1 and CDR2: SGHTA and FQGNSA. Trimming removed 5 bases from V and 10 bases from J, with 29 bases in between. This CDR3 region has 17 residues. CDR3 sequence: CASSISSTDARGPLYTF. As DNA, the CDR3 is TGTGCCAGCAGCATTAGCTCTACGGACGCAAGAGGGCCGCTCTACACCTTC.

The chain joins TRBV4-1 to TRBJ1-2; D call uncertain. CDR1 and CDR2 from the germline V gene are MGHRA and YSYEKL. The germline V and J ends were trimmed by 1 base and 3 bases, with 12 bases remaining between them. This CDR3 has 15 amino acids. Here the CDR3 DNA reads TGCGCCAGCAGCCAAGTCCTGAGGTACGACTATGGCTACACCTTC. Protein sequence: CASSQVLRYDYGYTF.

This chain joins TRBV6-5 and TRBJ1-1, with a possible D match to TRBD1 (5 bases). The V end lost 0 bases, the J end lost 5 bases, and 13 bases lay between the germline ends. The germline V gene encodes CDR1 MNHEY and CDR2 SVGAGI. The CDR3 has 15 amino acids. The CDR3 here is CASSYSWDSSTEAFF. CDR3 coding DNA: TGTGCCAGCAGTTACTCGTGGGACTCCAGTACTGAAGCTTTCTTT.

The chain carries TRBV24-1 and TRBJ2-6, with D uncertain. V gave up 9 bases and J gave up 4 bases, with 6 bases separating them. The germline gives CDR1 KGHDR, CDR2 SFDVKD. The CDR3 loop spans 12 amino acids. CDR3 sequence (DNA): TGTGCCACCTTAATGGGGGCCAACGTCCTGACTTTC. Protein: CATLMGANVLTF.

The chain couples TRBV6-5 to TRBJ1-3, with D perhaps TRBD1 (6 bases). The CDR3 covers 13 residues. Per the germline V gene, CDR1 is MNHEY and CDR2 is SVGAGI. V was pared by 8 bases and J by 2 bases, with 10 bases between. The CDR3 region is CASVQGTGNTIYF. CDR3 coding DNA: TGTGCCAGCGTACAGGGAACTGGAAACACCATATATTTT.

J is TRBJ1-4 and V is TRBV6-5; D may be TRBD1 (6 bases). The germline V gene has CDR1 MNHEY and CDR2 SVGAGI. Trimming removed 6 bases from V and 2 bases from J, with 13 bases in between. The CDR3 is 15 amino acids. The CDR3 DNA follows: TGTGCCAGCAGCCCCGGACAGTTCACTAATGAAAAACTGTTTTTT. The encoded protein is CASSPGQFTNEKLFF.

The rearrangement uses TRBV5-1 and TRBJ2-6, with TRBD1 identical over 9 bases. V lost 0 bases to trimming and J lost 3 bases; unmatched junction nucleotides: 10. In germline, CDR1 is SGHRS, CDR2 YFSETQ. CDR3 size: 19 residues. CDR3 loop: CASSLAAGQGLGGANVLTF. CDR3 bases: TGCGCCAGCAGCTTGGCGGCGGGACAGGGTTTGGGTGGGGCCAACGTCCTGACTTTC. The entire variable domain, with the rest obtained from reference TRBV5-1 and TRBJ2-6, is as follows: KAGVTQTPRYLIKTRGQQVTLSCSPISGHRSVSWYQQTPGQGLQFLFEYFSETQRNKGNFPGRFSGRQFSNSRSEMNVSTLELGDSALYLCASSLAAGQGLGGANVLTFGAGSRLTVL.

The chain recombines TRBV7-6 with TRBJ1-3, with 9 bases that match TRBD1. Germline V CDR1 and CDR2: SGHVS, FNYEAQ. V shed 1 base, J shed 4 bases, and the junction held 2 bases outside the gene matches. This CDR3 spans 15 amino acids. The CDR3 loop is CASSLVGQGGNTIYF. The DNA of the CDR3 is TGTGCCAGCAGCTTAGTGGGACAGGGAGGAAACACCATATATTTT.

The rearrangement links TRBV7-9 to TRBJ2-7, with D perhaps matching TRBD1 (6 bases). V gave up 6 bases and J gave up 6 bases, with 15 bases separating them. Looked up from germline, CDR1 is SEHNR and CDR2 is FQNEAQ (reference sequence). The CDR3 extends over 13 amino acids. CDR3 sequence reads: CASSFTGFGEQYF. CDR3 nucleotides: TGTGCCAGCAGTTTTACAGGGTTTGGCGAGCAGTACTTC.

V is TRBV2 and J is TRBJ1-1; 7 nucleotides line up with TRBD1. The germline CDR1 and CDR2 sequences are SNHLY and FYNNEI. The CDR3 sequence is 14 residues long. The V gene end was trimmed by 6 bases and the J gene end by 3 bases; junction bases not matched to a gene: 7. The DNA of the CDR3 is TGTGCCAGCAGGGGAGAGACAGGGTACACTGAAGCTTTCTTT. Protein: CASRGETGYTEAFF.

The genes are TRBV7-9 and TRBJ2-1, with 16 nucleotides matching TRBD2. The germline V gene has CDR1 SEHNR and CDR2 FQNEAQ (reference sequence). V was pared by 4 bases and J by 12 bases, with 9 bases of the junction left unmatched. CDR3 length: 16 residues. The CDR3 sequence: CASSSPGTSGRARQFF. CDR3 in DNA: TGTGCCAGCAGCTCTCCCGGGACTAGCGGGAGGGCAAGGCAGTTCTTC.

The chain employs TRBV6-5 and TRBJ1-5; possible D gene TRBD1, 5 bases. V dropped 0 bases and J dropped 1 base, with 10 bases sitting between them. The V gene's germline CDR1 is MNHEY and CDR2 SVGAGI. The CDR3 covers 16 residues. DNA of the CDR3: TGTGCCAGCAGTTACTCGTCGGCAGGGAGCAATCAGCCCCAGCATTTT. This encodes CASSYSSAGSNQPQHF.

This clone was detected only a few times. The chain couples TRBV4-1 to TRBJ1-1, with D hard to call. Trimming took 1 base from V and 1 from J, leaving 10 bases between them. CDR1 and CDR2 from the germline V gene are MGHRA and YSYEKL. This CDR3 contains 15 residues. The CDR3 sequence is CASSQVELTNTEAFF. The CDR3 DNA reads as TGCGCCAGCAGCCAAGTAGAGCTAACGAACACTGAAGCTTTCTTT.

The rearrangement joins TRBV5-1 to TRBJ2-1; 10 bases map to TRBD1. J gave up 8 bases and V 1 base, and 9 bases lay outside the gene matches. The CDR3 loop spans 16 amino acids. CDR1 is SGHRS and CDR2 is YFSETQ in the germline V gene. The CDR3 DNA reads TGCGCCAGCAGCTTGTTGTGGGACAGGGGTCATGATGAGCAGTTCTTC. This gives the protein CASSLLWDRGHDEQFF.

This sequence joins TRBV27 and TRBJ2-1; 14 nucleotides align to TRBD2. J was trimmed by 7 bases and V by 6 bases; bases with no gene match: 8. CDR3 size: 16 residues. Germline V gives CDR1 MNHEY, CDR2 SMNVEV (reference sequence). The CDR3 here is CASRRLAGGSFNEQFF. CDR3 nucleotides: TGTGCCAGCAGACGACTAGCGGGAGGGTCATTTAATGAGCAGTTCTTC.

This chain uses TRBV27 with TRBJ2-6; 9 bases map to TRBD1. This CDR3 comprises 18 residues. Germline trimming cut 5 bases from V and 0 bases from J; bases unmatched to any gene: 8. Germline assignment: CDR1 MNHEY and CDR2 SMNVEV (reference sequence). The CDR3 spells CASSPRTGVRSGANVLTF. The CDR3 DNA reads TGTGCCAGCAGTCCCCGGACAGGGGTTCGCTCTGGGGCCAACGTCCTGACTTTC. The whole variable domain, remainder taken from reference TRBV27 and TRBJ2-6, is EAQVTQNPRYLITVTGKKLTVTCSQNMNHEYMSWYRQDPGLGLRQIYYSMNVEVTDKGDVPEGYKVSRKEKRNFPLILESPSPNQTSLYFCASSPRTGVRSGANVLTFGAGSRLTVL.